This T cell receptor beta chain emerged from a study of radiotherapy plus CTLA-4 blockade in lung cancer. Study-level information: Objective responses were recorded in less than 20% of patients, with disease control recorded in less than 40%.

Remarks on this clone: Its target is not known.

Sequencing was performed with immunoSEQ multiplex PCR; in TCRdb, only in-frame clones are kept and a portion is missing. The table lists 45,000 to 55,000 clones, approximately 78% of them singletons. Trimming removed 6 bases from V and 5 bases from J, with 20 bases in between. The CDR3 runs 15 residues. Germline assignment: CDR1 KGHSH and CDR2 LQKENI. Points from the study as a whole: In blood, tumor-derived TCR clones expanded after radiotherapy plus ipilimumab.

This TCR came from a human donor with non-small cell lung cancer who had stable disease on radiotherapy plus ipilimumab. The source material was peripheral blood, sampled from a patient treated with radiotherapy plus ipilimumab. The chain uses TRBV18 and TRBJ2-7; D is possibly TRBD2 (5 bases). The DNA for the CDR3 is TGTGCCAGCTCTCAAAGGCGGGCCACGGCCAACGAGCAGTACTTC. Its translation is CASSQRRATANEQYF.